Shown below are 12 T cell receptor beta chains from a single sample sequenced in a study of type 1 regulatory T cells. MiXCR was run by TCRdb on the reads, yielding one entry per CDR3 protein. The data contain about 62,000 distinct CDR3 sequences, 60% to 80% of them seen just once; the ten biggest clones take up about 1.7%. These TCRs' antigens remain unknown. The sample comprised cultured non-Tr1 T cells, either the whole culture or a sorted T cell fraction (not recorded which). The source is a human donor in good health.

The sample holds many counts of this clonotype. J is TRBJ2-7 and V is TRBV20-1; a weak D match, TRBD2 (5 bases). The length of the CDR3 is 12 residues. Germline assignment: CDR1 DFQATT and CDR2 SNEGSKA (reference sequence). The V end lost 5 bases, the J end lost 1 base, and 9 bases lay between the germline ends. CDR3 bases: TGCAGTGCTCTTTCGGGGTCCTACGAGCAGTACTTC. Translated: CSALSGSYEQYF.

J is TRBJ1-5 and V is TRBV5-6; possibly TRBD1 for D (5 bases). The CDR3 consists of 16 residues. Germline CDR1 reads SGHDT; CDR2 reads YYEEEE. Trimming took 0 bases from V and 7 from J, leaving 17 bases between them. The CDR3 DNA reads TGTGCCAGCAGCTTGGCCGGCGTGGGGGTGAGACAGCCCCAGCATTTT. Translating gives CASSLAGVGVRQPQHF.

The chain employs TRBV19 and TRBJ2-3; D is perhaps TRBD2 (7 bases). The germline V gene encodes CDR1 LNHDA and CDR2 SQIVND (reference sequence). This CDR3 spans 16 amino acids. Trimming removed 3 bases at V and 5 bases at J, with 18 bases between. CDR3 bases: TGTGCCAGTAGTATCAGGTTAGGGGGGAGGGAAGATACGCAGTATTTT. Amino acid sequence: CASSIRLGGREDTQYF.

The rearrangement uses TRBV5-1 and TRBJ1-6; 7 nucleotides agree with TRBD1. CDR3 size: 15 residues. After removal of 4 bases from V and 8 bases from J, the junction contained 9 bases not matched to a gene. Germline CDR1 and CDR2: SGHRS and YFSETQ. The CDR3 DNA sequence: TGCGCCAGCAGCGGGACAGATGCTCGGGATTCACCCCTCCACTTT. Translating it yields CASSGTDARDSPLHF.

V is TRBV30 and J is TRBJ2-1, with a weak D call TRBD2 (5 bases). Germline V lookup: CDR1 GTSNPN, CDR2 SVGIG (reference sequence). V gave up 0 bases and J gave up 8 bases, with 11 bases separating them. This CDR3 contains 13 residues. The CDR3 nucleotides are TGTGCCTGGAGTGTTGGTCTAGCCGATGAGCAGTTCTTC. It specifies CAWSVGLADEQFF.

Of note for this clonotype: In this CDR3 the conserved last residue, phenylalanine or tryptophan, is missing, so a read error is likely. The DNA is left out, because the CDR3 cannot be placed on it with certainty; the CDR3 is given as TCRdb lists it. This CDR3 reads CASRNRVLRSD. The V gene is TRBV2, the J gene TRBJ2-1; the table's D gene call, TRBD1, was not cross checked with the DNA. The CDR3 is 11 amino acids long, termini counted. The germline CDR1 and CDR2 sequences are SNHLY and FYNNEI.

The chain joins TRBV7-9 to TRBJ1-2; D remains ambiguous. The germline V gene encodes CDR1 SEHNR and CDR2 FQNEAQ (reference sequence). The V end lost 0 bases, the J end lost 3 bases, and 11 bases lay between the germline ends. This CDR3 contains 15 residues. CDR3 sequence reads: CASSLAPYTYYGYTF. The CDR3 DNA sequence: TGTGCCAGCAGCTTAGCGCCTTACACCTACTATGGCTACACCTTC.

With regard to this clonotype: Germline and junction disagree at one end, which may indicate a read error. This chain joins TRBV6-6 and TRBJ1-5; a possible D gene is TRBD1 (5 bases). This CDR3 is 17 amino acids long. Germline CDR1 reads MNHNY; CDR2 reads SVGAGI (reference sequence). DNA of the CDR3: TGTGCCAGCAGTTCAATCGACAGACTTATTAAACATCATCCCCAGCATTTT. It codes for CASSSIDRLIKHHPQHF.

The chain is built from TRBV12-3 or TRBV12-4 and TRBJ2-6, with TRBD1 identical over 12 bases. Losses at the gene ends were 5 bases for V and 3 bases for J; bases not matched to a gene: 8. The CDR3 length is 18 residues. The CDR3 DNA reads as TGTGCCAGCAGTCCTCGGGACAGGGGGCTAGGTGGGGCCAACGTCCTGACTTTC. Protein: CASSPRDRGLGGANVLTF.

This clonotype was found a few times. V gene TRBV20-1 combines with J gene TRBJ2-5; 8 bases line up with TRBD2. The junction had 10 bases not matched to a gene; V was cut back by 6 bases and J by 4 bases. The germline gives CDR1 DFQATT, CDR2 SNEGSKA (reference sequence). This CDR3 comprises 14 residues. The DNA of the CDR3 is TGCAGTGCGAAGAGAGCGGGAGTCCCAGAGACCCAGTACTTC. It yields the protein CSAKRAGVPETQYF.

This clonotype appeared a few times. The chain combines TRBV20-1 with TRBJ2-7, with D perhaps TRBD2 (6 bases). Germline-derived CDR1 and CDR2 are DFQATT and SNEGSKA (reference sequence). V shed 1 base and J shed 10 bases, with 14 bases lying between them. This CDR3 has 12 residues. DNA for the CDR3: TGCAGTGCTAGAGCTATAGCGGAGGGTCAGTACTTC. Protein: CSARAIAEGQYF.

The chain carries TRBV7-2 and TRBJ2-1; the D is unclear. CDR1 and CDR2 (germline): SGHTA, FQGNSA. Trimming removed 3 bases from V and 5 bases from J, with 5 bases in between. CDR3 length: 12 amino acids. CDR3 sequence: CASSFTDNEQFF. For the CDR3, the DNA is TGTGCCAGCAGCTTCACTGACAATGAGCAGTTCTTC.